This TCR beta chain was retrieved from a study of blood T cells in healthy people across ages. A second PCR of 7 to 11 cycles used a sample-barcoded 5' primer and a J-beta primer mix. Carrying 12 random nucleotides, a template-switch adaptor labeled each individual cDNA molecule. Each CDR3 protein is one row after TCRdb ran MiXCR on the 5' RACE reads. This table holds some 1,800,000 distinct CDR3 sequences, about two fifths found once. The CDR3 has 13 residues. CDR1 and CDR2 from the germline V gene are DFQATT and SNEGSKA (reference sequence). The source material was blood. The sequence came from a human donor in good health. This chain joins TRBV20-1 and TRBJ2-1; 14 bases fit TRBD2. CDR3 DNA: TGCAGCAGACTAGCGGGGGGGCGGTATGAGCAGTTCTTC. Amino acid sequence: CSRLAGGRYEQFF.